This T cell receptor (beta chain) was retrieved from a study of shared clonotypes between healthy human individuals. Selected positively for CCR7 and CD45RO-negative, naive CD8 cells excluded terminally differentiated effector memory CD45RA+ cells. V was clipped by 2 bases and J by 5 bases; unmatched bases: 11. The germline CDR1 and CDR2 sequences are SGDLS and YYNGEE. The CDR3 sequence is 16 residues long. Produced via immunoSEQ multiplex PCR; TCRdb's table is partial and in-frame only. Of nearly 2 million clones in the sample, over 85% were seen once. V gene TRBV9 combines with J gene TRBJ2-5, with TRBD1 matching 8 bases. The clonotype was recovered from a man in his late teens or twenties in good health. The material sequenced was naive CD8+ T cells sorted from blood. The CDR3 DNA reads TGTGCCAGCAGCGTGGGCGAGACAGGGGTCGGGGAGACCCAGTACTTC. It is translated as CASSVGETGVGETQYF.